These 18 T cell receptor beta chains originate from one sample sequenced in a study of PD-1 blockade in classical Hodgkin lymphoma. Every one of the patients relapsed after autologous stem cell transplantation (brentuximab vedotin exposure was variable). Magnetic negative selection, applied to thawed PBMCs, was used to isolate the CD8+ T cells. TCRdb's table, derived via immunoSEQ multiplex PCR, lists solely in-frame clones and lacks some. Among approximately 10,000 clones listed, roughly 84% were seen once. Specimen: CD8+ T cells from blood, collected at baseline. These receptors all stem from a human donor with classical Hodgkin lymphoma.

The genes are TRBV7-9 and TRBJ2-1; TRBD2 matches at 8 bases. The germline V gene encodes CDR1 SEHNR and CDR2 FQNEAQ (reference sequence). The CDR3 spans 17 residues. V was pared by 5 bases and J by 4 bases, with 13 bases of the junction left unmatched. The CDR3 sequence is CASSDSGGGPKYNEQFF. The CDR3 region has the DNA TGTGCCAGCAGCGACAGCGGGGGAGGACCGAAGTACAATGAGCAGTTCTTC.

This chain links TRBV11-2 with TRBJ2-1, with 8 bases aligning to TRBD2. The CDR3 contains 19 residues. After removal of 3 bases from V and 2 bases from J, the junction contained 15 bases not matched to a gene. From germline, CDR1 is SGHAT and CDR2 FQNNGV. CDR3 residues: CASSLPMVTTSGPYNEQFF. CDR3 nucleotides: TGTGCCAGCAGCTTGCCGATGGTGACCACTAGCGGACCCTACAATGAGCAGTTCTTC. Based on the CDR3 plus reference TRBV11-2 and TRBJ2-1, the full variable domain is EAGVAQSPRYKIIEKRQSVAFWCNPISGHATLYWYQQILGQGPKLLIQFQNNGVVDDSQLPKDRFSAERLKGVDSTLKIQPAKLEDSAVYLCASSLPMVTTSGPYNEQFFGPGTRLTVL.

The rearrangement uses TRBV5-1 and TRBJ2-1, with 16 bases fitting TRBD2. Germline V CDR1 and CDR2: SGHRS, YFSETQ. V was clipped by 2 bases and J by 9 bases; unmatched bases: 8. CDR3 length: 17 residues. This CDR3 is CASSFPGLAGGGIEQFF. The CDR3 DNA sequence: TGCGCCAGCAGCTTCCCGGGACTAGCGGGAGGGGGGATTGAGCAGTTCTTC.

The J gene is TRBJ2-3, the V gene TRBV2; no reliable D call. This CDR3 has 17 amino acids. Trimming stripped 5 bases from V and 0 bases from J, with 18 bases between. Germline V gene lookup returns CDR1 SNHLY and CDR2 FYNNEI. For the CDR3, the DNA is TGTGCCAGCAGTTCCCACGTCGTGATTTCTAGCACAGATACGCAGTATTTT. Protein product: CASSSHVVISSTDTQYF. Looking up the rest from reference TRBV2 and TRBJ2-3 gives the full variable domain: EPEVTQTPSHQVTQMGQEVILRCVPISNHLYFYWYRQILGQKVEFLVSFYNNEISEKSEIFDDQFSVERPDGSNFTLKIRSTKLEDSAMYFCASSSHVVISSTDTQYFGPGTRLTVL.

The chain is built from TRBV12-5 and TRBJ2-1; D unclear. Per the germline V gene, CDR1 is LGHNT and CDR2 is FRNRAP. Trimming took off 5 bases at V and 6 bases at J, with 5 bases between the two ends. The CDR3 extends over 11 amino acids. The CDR3 DNA reads TGTGCTAGTGGTCTTCTCAATGAGCAGTTCTTC. Encoded protein: CASGLLNEQFF.

A single count supports this clone. V is TRBV5-1 and J is TRBJ2-7; D unresolved. With 0 bases removed from V and 4 bases from J, the gap between germline ends came to 8 bases. This CDR3 contains 13 residues. Germline V gives CDR1 SGHRS, CDR2 YFSETQ. CDR3 amino acids: CASSLGVAYEQYF. The CDR3 region has the DNA TGCGCCAGCAGCTTGGGAGTAGCTTACGAGCAGTACTTC. Full variable domain (rest looked up from reference TRBV5-1 and TRBJ2-7): KAGVTQTPRYLIKTRGQQVTLSCSPISGHRSVSWYQQTPGQGLQFLFEYFSETQRNKGNFPGRFSGRQFSNSRSEMNVSTLELGDSALYLCASSLGVAYEQYFGPGTRLTVT.

The chain links TRBV5-6 to TRBJ2-7; maybe TRBD2 (7 bases). Germline V gene data show CDR1 as SGHDT and CDR2 as YYEEEE. With 4 bases removed from V and 7 bases from J, the gap between germline ends came to 15 bases. The CDR3 length is 13 residues. This CDR3 is CASSRGARREQYF. In DNA, the CDR3 is TGTGCCAGCAGCCGGGGGGCTCGGCGAGAGCAGTACTTC. The variable domain in full, completed from reference TRBV5-6 and TRBJ2-7, reads DAGVTQSPTHLIKTRGQQVTLRCSPKSGHDTVSWYQQALGQGPQFIFQYYEEEERQRGNFPDRFSGHQFPNYSSELNVNALLLGDSALYLCASSRGARREQYFGPGTRLTVT.

This clone was counted only a few times. V usage is TRBV27 and J usage is TRBJ1-2, with D possibly being TRBD1 (5 bases). There are 14 residues in the CDR3. Trimming took 3 bases from V and 5 from J, leaving 13 bases between them. Germline V gene sequence: CDR1 MNHEY, CDR2 SMNVEV (reference sequence). The CDR3 protein is CASSFRGAGYGYTF. The CDR3, as DNA: TGTGCCAGCAGTTTTCGGGGCGCAGGGTATGGCTACACCTTC.

The chain uses TRBV20-1 and TRBJ2-3; D gene unclear. The CDR3 has 9 amino acids. The germline V gene encodes CDR1 DFQATT and CDR2 SNEGSKA (reference sequence). CDR3 sequence (DNA): TGCAGAAGCACAGATACGCAGTATTTT. It specifies CRSTDTQYF.

V is TRBV4-1 and J is TRBJ2-3; D might be TRBD2 (6 bases). The CDR3 covers 15 residues. Germline CDR1 is MGHRA and CDR2 is YSYEKL. The V and J ends lost 1 base and 2 bases respectively, with 10 bases between them. Here the CDR3 DNA reads TGCGCCAGCAGCCAAGCCCCGCGGGACACAGATACGCAGTATTTT. Its translation: CASSQAPRDTDTQYF.

The chain is built from TRBV13 and TRBJ1-4, with D uncertain. Per the germline V gene, CDR1 is PRHDT and CDR2 is FYEKMQ (reference sequence). The CDR3 is 14 residues long. Trimming pared 5 bases from V and 8 bases from J, leaving 15 bases between. In nucleotides, the CDR3 is TGTGCCAGCAGCCCAGGACTAGGGAGGGAAAAACTGTTTTTT. It yields the protein CASSPGLGREKLFF.

The V and J genes are TRBV7-8 and TRBJ2-7; D possibly corresponds to TRBD1 (5 bases). The CDR3 has 15 residues. CDR1 SGHVS and CDR2 FQNEAQ come from the germline V gene. Trimming took 5 bases from V and 5 from J, leaving 19 bases between them. The DNA for the CDR3 is TGTGCCAGCAGCCCAGGAGCAGGGAATATCCACGAGCAGTACTTC. Amino acids: CASSPGAGNIHEQYF.

V usage is TRBV28 and J usage is TRBJ1-2; 9 bases are shared with TRBD1. Germline V CDR1 and CDR2: MDHEN, SYDVKM. This CDR3 has 16 amino acids. J lost 8 bases, V lost 7 bases, and 17 bases had no gene match. CDR3 in amino acids: CASTPIRTGGAYGYTF. In DNA form, the CDR3 reads TGTGCCAGCACCCCGATAAGAACAGGGGGCGCGTACGGCTACACCTTC.

The CDR3 here is CASSLGGTGETNEKLFF. CDR3 DNA sequence: TGTGCCAGCAGCTTGGGGGGGACAGGGGAAACTAATGAAAAACTGTTTTTT. The gene calls are TRBV5-4 and TRBJ1-4, with 10 bases identical to TRBD1. This CDR3 has 17 residues. Germline assignment: CDR1 SGHNT and CDR2 YYREEE (reference sequence). Losses at the gene ends were 0 bases for V and 1 base for J; bases not matched to a gene: 3. Together with reference TRBV5-4 and TRBJ1-4, the CDR3 gives the full variable domain: ETGVTQSPTHLIKTRGQQVTLRCSSQSGHNTVSWYQQALGQGPQFIFQYYREEENGRGNFPPRFSGLQFPNYSSELNVNALELDDSALYLCASSLGGTGETNEKLFFGSGTQLSVL.

The genes are TRBV5-5 and TRBJ1-6, with D unclear. Germline assignment: CDR1 SGHKS and CDR2 YYEKEE (reference sequence). There are 15 residues in the CDR3. Deletions cut 5 bases from V and 4 bases from J, with 13 bases between. CDR3 sequence reads: CASSYTGSYNSPLHF. The CDR3 nucleotides are TGTGCCAGCAGTTATACCGGGTCTTATAATTCACCCCTCCACTTT. Variable domain in full (rest from reference TRBV5-5 and TRBJ1-6): DAGVTQSPTHLIKTRGQQVTLRCSPISGHKSVSWYQQVLGQGPQFIFQYYEKEERGRGNFPDRFSARQFPNYSSELNVNALLLGDSALYLCASSYTGSYNSPLHFGNGTRLTVT.

The chain joins TRBV5-4 to TRBJ2-7, with TRBD2 identical over 7 bases. The CDR3 is 13 amino acids. Germline V lookup: CDR1 SGHNT, CDR2 YYREEE (reference sequence). V was clipped by 4 bases and J by 3 bases; unmatched bases: 4. The CDR3 DNA is TGTGCCAGCAGCCCAACTAGCGACTACGAGCAGTACTTC. This encodes CASSPTSDYEQYF.

The chain is built from TRBV7-6 and TRBJ2-7; 8 bases map to TRBD1. CDR3 length: 14 residues. CDR1 SGHVS and CDR2 FNYEAQ come from the germline V gene. V was clipped by 4 bases and J by 2 bases; unmatched bases: 4. The DNA of the CDR3 is TGTGCCAGCAGCTACGGGACAGGAACCTACGAGCAGTACTTC. Translated, it gives CASSYGTGTYEQYF.

This clone was observed a few times. V gene TRBV4-1 combines with J gene TRBJ1-1, with TRBD1 as a possible D gene (6 bases). The ends were cut back, 1 base at V and 7 bases at J, with 13 bases in the middle. Germline lookup yields CDR1 MGHRA and CDR2 YSYEKL. The CDR3 runs to 14 residues. CDR3 loop: CASSQVGGPGEAFF. The CDR3 DNA reads as TGCGCCAGCAGCCAAGTCGGGGGGCCGGGTGAAGCTTTCTTT.